This paragraph covers one TCR beta chain sequence. The record originates from a study of blood T cell repertoires in COVID-19. About the research overall: There were acute and convalescent COVID-19 samples, and they came from the United States, Italy and Spain.

This CDR3 region has 17 residues. Germline V lookup: CDR1 SGHRS, CDR2 YFSETQ. Trimming removed 0 bases at V and 1 base at J, with 15 bases between. Authors' methods: Amplification from reference gene primers served as the basis for estimated nucleated cell counts. TCRdb keeps only in-frame clones here, not all; method: immunoSEQ multiplex PCR. Clone size and the V and J calls come from that table; the DNA yielded D and trimming. The sample lists fewer than 90,000 clones, roughly 70% occurring once. Sequenced sample: peripheral blood. The chain uses TRBV5-1 and TRBJ2-3; weak D call: TRBD2 (5 bases). The origin of this receptor is a woman over 75 with acute or convalescent COVID-19. In DNA, the CDR3 is TGCGCCAGCAGCTTGGGGGCGGAGGCGAGCGGCACAGATACGCAGTATTTT. Its translation is CASSLGAEASGTDTQYF.